The next 21 T cell receptor beta chains were all read from a single sample in a study of OX40 agonist ivuxolimab in advanced cancers. The table came from immunoSEQ multiplex PCR; TCRdb's copy has only in-frame clones and leaves some out. This sample has about 55,000 clones, with 88% found just once. The sequencing here drew on CD4+ or CD8+ T cells sorted from blood, taken in a trial of the OX40 agonist ivuxolimab. The receptor source for this set is an adult with an advanced solid tumor such as melanoma, head and neck, liver or kidney cancer.

The V call is TRBV4-1, the J call TRBJ2-7; 7 bases line up with TRBD1. Trimming cost V 1 base and J 0 bases; bases outside gene matches: 9. Germline-derived CDR1 and CDR2 are MGHRA and YSYEKL. The CDR3 spans 17 residues. The CDR3 spells CASSQGQGGTNSYEQYF. In nucleotides, the CDR3 is TGCGCCAGCAGCCAAGGACAGGGTGGGACGAACTCCTACGAGCAGTACTTC.

The chain is built from TRBV7-2 and TRBJ2-2; TRBD1 matches 7 bases. The ends lost 3 bases at V and 0 bases at J; junction bases unmatched: 1. The CDR3 has 15 amino acids. Germline CDR1 SGHTA, CDR2 FQGNSA. CDR3 in amino acids: CASSLQGANTGELFF. In DNA, the CDR3 is TGTGCCAGCAGCTTGCAGGGGGCGAACACCGGGGAGCTGTTTTTT.

The V gene is TRBV7-2, the J gene TRBJ2-1; perhaps TRBD2 as D (6 bases). V was clipped by 6 bases and J by 8 bases, with 14 bases between them. This CDR3 has 13 amino acids. Germline values: CDR1 SGHTA, CDR2 FQGNSA. In nucleotides, the CDR3 is TGTGCCAGCAGTTCCTGGGAGGTCGATGAGCAGTTCTTC. Translating gives CASSSWEVDEQFF. Complete variable domain (other parts from reference TRBV7-2 and TRBJ2-1): GAGVSQSPSNKVTEKGKDVELRCDPISGHTALYWYRQSLGQGLEFLIYFQGNSAPDKSGLPSDRFSAERTGGSVSTLTIQRTQQEDSAVYLCASSSWEVDEQFFGPGTRLTVL.

The chain links TRBV7-8 to TRBJ2-2; D possibly corresponds to TRBD1 (6 bases). The CDR3 contains 15 residues. Germline-derived CDR1 and CDR2 are SGHVS and FQNEAQ. V was trimmed by 5 bases and J by 3 bases, leaving 13 bases between them. CDR3 coding DNA: TGTGCCAGCAGCCTGGACAGTCGGTACACCGGGGAGCTGTTTTTT. Translating gives CASSLDSRYTGELFF.

V and J are TRBV6-5 and TRBJ2-7, with D perhaps given as TRBD1 or TRBD2 (5 bases each). V was cut by 6 bases and J by 2 bases, with 14 bases left in between. The CDR3 is 14 residues long. Germline V gene data show CDR1 as MNHEY and CDR2 as SVGAGI. The CDR3, as DNA: TGTGCCAGCAGCCCCCCGGGACGTACCTACGAGCAGTACTTC. Protein: CASSPPGRTYEQYF.

The rearrangement joins TRBV6-1 to TRBJ2-2; D perhaps matches TRBD2 (6 bases). From germline, CDR1 is MNHNS and CDR2 SASEGT. The CDR3 totals 14 residues. Trimming left V 7 bases short and J 4 bases short, with 13 bases between. The DNA of the CDR3 is TGTGCCAGCATCTGGAGGGGAGGCACCGGGGAGCTGTTTTTT. This sequence encodes CASIWRGGTGELFF.

The chain has TRBV19 and TRBJ1-5, with D hard to call. The V end was cut by 0 bases, the J end by 4 bases, with 10 bases between. Germline CDR1 LNHDA, CDR2 SQIVND (reference sequence). The CDR3 loop spans 15 amino acids. DNA for the CDR3: TGTGCCAGTAGTATAGATCGCGACGGAAATCAGCCCCAGCATTTT. It codes for CASSIDRDGNQPQHF.

This clone was detected a few times. V usage is TRBV14 and J usage is TRBJ1-3; perhaps TRBD1 as D (6 bases). Trimming left V 4 bases short and J 4 bases short, with 17 bases between. Germline assignment: CDR1 SGHDN and CDR2 FVKESK. The CDR3 sequence is 16 residues long. CDR3 residues: CASSPTGPIGGNTIYF. The CDR3 coding sequence is TGTGCCAGCAGCCCGACAGGCCCGATAGGGGGAAACACCATATATTTT.

The chain is built from TRBV6-5 and TRBJ2-1; D possibly matches TRBD1 or TRBD2 (5 bases each). Germline CDR1 MNHEY, CDR2 SVGAGI. This CDR3 is built from 16 residues. With 0 bases removed from V and 0 bases from J, the gap between germline ends came to 9 bases. The CDR3 nucleotides are TGTGCCAGCAGTTACTCGTGGGGGTCCTCCTACAATGAGCAGTTCTTC. Amino acid sequence: CASSYSWGSSYNEQFF.

V gene TRBV10-1 combines with J gene TRBJ2-1, with D unclear. The CDR3 contains 15 residues. Germline loops: CDR1 WNHNN, CDR2 SYGVQD (reference sequence). Deletions cut 6 bases from V and 7 bases from J, with 19 bases between. The CDR3 nucleotides are TGCGCCAGCAGCGACTCCTGGGCCTCTGAAAATGAGCAGTTCTTC. It translates to CASSDSWASENEQFF.

This clone was recorded once. Germline and junction disagree at one end, which may indicate a read error. The same CDR3 can be traced to other DNA sequences in this sample. The V and J genes are TRBV2 and TRBJ2-2; 7 positions agree with TRBD1. CDR1 and CDR2 (germline): SNHLY, FYNNEI. This CDR3 is 17 amino acids long. CDR3 protein: CASTTLGWGQNTGELFF. The CDR3 DNA follows: TGTGCCAGCACCACTCTAGGATGGGGACAGAACACCGGGGAGTTGTTTTTT.

The rearrangement links TRBV7-8 to TRBJ1-2; tentative D call: TRBD1 (5 bases). Trimming took off 4 bases at V and 3 bases at J, with 9 bases between the two ends. Germline CDR1 and CDR2: SGHVS and FQNEAQ. This CDR3 is 13 amino acids long. CDR3 region: CASSYGDHYGYTF. The CDR3, as DNA: TGTGCCAGCAGCTACGGGGACCACTATGGCTACACCTTC.

V usage is TRBV15 and J usage is TRBJ1-5, with D tentatively TRBD1 (6 bases). The V end lost 5 bases, the J end lost 0 bases, and 17 bases lay between the germline ends. This CDR3 contains 17 residues. Germline assignment: CDR1 LNHNV and CDR2 YYDKDF (reference sequence). The CDR3 bases are TGTGCCACCAGCCCACCGGAGGGGGTCCCTAGCAATCAGCCCCAGCATTTT. Protein sequence: CATSPPEGVPSNQPQHF.

The chain uses TRBV29-1 and TRBJ1-1; D perhaps matches TRBD1 (6 bases). The CDR3 consists of 14 residues. CDR1 and CDR2 (germline): SQVTM, ANQGSEA. The germline V and J ends were trimmed by 0 bases and 4 bases, with 12 bases remaining between them. The CDR3 region has the DNA TGCAGCGTTGAAGAGAACAGGGCGGCCACTGAAGCTTTCTTT. Residues: CSVEENRAATEAFF.

The CDR3 reads CASSKDADSYNEQFF. As DNA, the CDR3 is TGTGCCAGCAGCAAAGATGCGGACTCCTACAATGAGCAGTTCTTC. This chain connects TRBV21-1 to TRBJ2-1; TRBD2, as called in the table, went unchecked against the DNA. TRBV21-1 has pseudogene status. The CDR3 is 15 amino acids.

The chain uses TRBV28 and TRBJ2-6; no firm D call. The V gene lost 8 bases and the J gene lost 2 bases, with 10 bases spanning the gap. Germline V gene data show CDR1 as MDHEN and CDR2 as SYDVKM. This CDR3 has 14 residues. The CDR3 spells CASLGRAGANVLTF. The CDR3 DNA is TGTGCCAGCCTGGGAAGGGCTGGGGCCAACGTCCTGACTTTC.

This chain joins TRBV27 and TRBJ2-2, with 9 bases matching TRBD1. J gave up 4 bases and V 6 bases, and 6 bases lay outside the gene matches. Germline V gene data show CDR1 as MNHEY and CDR2 as SMNVEV (reference sequence). The CDR3 totals 15 residues. The CDR3 region has the DNA TGTGCCAGCAGCTTAGGGACAGGGCTCACCGGGGAGCTGTTTTTT. It translates to CASSLGTGLTGELFF.

The J gene is TRBJ2-3, the V gene TRBV11-1; D uncertain. Looked up from germline, CDR1 is SGHAT and CDR2 is FQDESV (reference sequence). This CDR3 spans 16 amino acids. V was shortened by 1 base and J by 2 bases, with 13 bases between the two germline ends. The CDR3 reads CASSLGVAIATDTQYF. CDR3 DNA sequence: TGTGCCAGCAGCTTAGGAGTCGCTATCGCCACAGATACGCAGTATTTT.

The J gene is TRBJ1-1, the V gene TRBV18; TRBD1 agrees at 8 bases. The CDR3 spans 15 residues. Germline CDR1 reads KGHSH; CDR2 reads LQKENI. Trimming at V came to 3 bases and at J to 4 bases, leaving 7 bases not matched to a gene. CDR3 residues: CASSPKQGDGTEAFF. CDR3 in DNA: TGTGCCAGCTCACCTAAACAGGGGGACGGCACTGAAGCTTTCTTT.

In DNA form, the CDR3 reads TGTGCCAGCAGTGTTGCGGGAGGTCTGAATGAGCAGTTCTTC. This encodes CASSVAGGLNEQFF. This chain uses TRBV2 with TRBJ2-1; 8 bases fit TRBD2. Germline loops: CDR1 SNHLY, CDR2 FYNNEI. The junction had 6 bases not matched to a gene; V was cut back by 4 bases and J by 7 bases. The length of the CDR3 is 14 residues.

The gene calls are TRBV5-1 and TRBJ1-1; D possibly corresponds to TRBD1 (5 bases). V was clipped by 0 bases and J by 1 base, with 16 bases between them. The CDR3 has 17 residues. Germline V gene lookup returns CDR1 SGHRS and CDR2 YFSETQ. The CDR3 DNA sequence: TGCGCCAGCAGCTTGGGGGCCCGGGGCGCGGGGAACACTGAAGCTTTCTTT. Translating it yields CASSLGARGAGNTEAFF.